The rows below give T cell receptor beta chains drawn from one sample of a study of cytomegalovirus exposure and HLA in healthy donors. Generated by immunoSEQ multiplex PCR, the TCRdb table keeps only in-frame clones and is missing some. The sample lists some 140,000 clones, over 60% seen once, with under 2% in the top ten. Sample: PBMCs. These receptors were obtained from a female donor in good health and CMV-seropositive. CDR3s include the opening cysteine and the closing phenylalanine or tryptophan. The D gene is left open where the match is weak. Expanded clones get a size class; other rows say once, few or many, or leave the size out.

cdr3_nt cdr3_aa d_call j_call clone_size v_call cdr3_length
TGTGCCAGCAGCGGGACAGGGAGGAACACTGAAGCTTTCTTT CASSGTGRNTEAFF TRBD1 TRBJ1-1 . TRBV7-3 14
TGTGCCAGCAGCAGCGGGACAGCCTACGAGCAGTACTTC CASSSGTAYEQYF . TRBJ2-7 . TRBV21-1 13
TGTGCCAGCAGTGAAGCCCTAATGAGCGTCTATGGCTACACCTTC CASSEALMSVYGYTF . TRBJ1-2 . TRBV2 15
TGTGCCAGCAGTGAAGCGGTGGGGACTAGGGTCCTTTTC CASSEAVGTRVLF TRBD2 TRBJ2-3 few TRBV2 13
TGCGCCAGCAGCCCGGAAGAACTGGGCACCTACTCTGGGGCCAACGTCCTGACTTTC CASSPEELGTYSGANVLTF . TRBJ2-6 . TRBV5-1 19
TGTGCCGCACGGGACAGGGGACACCTCGTTCCAGGCTACACCTTC CAARDRGHLVPGYTF TRBD1 TRBJ1-2 . TRBV2 15
TGTGCCAGCAGTACCAGGACAGATTGGGCTGAAGCTTTCTTT CASSTRTDWAEAFF . TRBJ1-1 . TRBV6-1 14
TGTGCCAGTAGTATAGGAGAAGGGGCGGCTTGGAACACCGGGGAGCTGTTTTTT CASSIGEGAAWNTGELFF . TRBJ2-2 . TRBV19 18
TGTGCCAGCAGTTACTCTGGGACAGCCTACGAGCAGTACTTC CASSYSGTAYEQYF TRBD1 TRBJ2-7 few TRBV6-5 14
TGTGCCAGCAGCCCAGGACAGGGCTTTTCACCCCTCCACTTT CASSPGQGFSPLHF TRBD1 TRBJ1-6 . TRBV7-9 14